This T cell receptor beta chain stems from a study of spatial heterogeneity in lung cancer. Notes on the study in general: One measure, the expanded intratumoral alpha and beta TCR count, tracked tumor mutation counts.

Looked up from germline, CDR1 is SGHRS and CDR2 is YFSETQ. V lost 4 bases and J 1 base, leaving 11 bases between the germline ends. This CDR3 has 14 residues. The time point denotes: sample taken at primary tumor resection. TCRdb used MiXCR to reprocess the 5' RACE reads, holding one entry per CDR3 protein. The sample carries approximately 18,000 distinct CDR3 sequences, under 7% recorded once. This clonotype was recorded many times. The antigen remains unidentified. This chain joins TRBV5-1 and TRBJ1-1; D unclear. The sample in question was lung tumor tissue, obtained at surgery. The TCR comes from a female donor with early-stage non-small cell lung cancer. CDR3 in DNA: TGCGCCAGCAGCCTGAGATCGTCGAACACTGAAGCTTTCTTT. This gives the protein CASSLRSSNTEAFF.